This is a list of T cell receptor beta chains from one sample in a study of cytomegalovirus exposure and HLA in healthy donors. TCRdb's copy holds only in-frame clones and misses some; the assay was immunoSEQ multiplex PCR. This table has about 120,000 clones, 55% to 70% appearing once. The sequenced material came from PBMCs. The receptors shown here come from a young woman in good health and CMV-seronegative. Both conserved end residues are part of each CDR3. D genes are given only for firm matches. The size of a clone is reported for some rows only, either as once, few or many, or as a class for expanded clones.

j_call: TRBJ1-5; d_call: -; clone_size: few; v_call: TRBV28; cdr3_aa: CASSFQASNQPQHF; cdr3_nt: TGTGCCAGCAGTTTTCAGGCCAGCAATCAGCCCCAGCATTTT
j_call: TRBJ1-5; d_call: -; clone_size: -; v_call: TRBV7-3; cdr3_aa: CASSLTRPKSNQPQHF; cdr3_nt: TGTGCCAGCAGCTTAACCAGGCCGAAGAGCAATCAGCCCCAGCATTTT
j_call: TRBJ2-7; d_call: TRBD2; clone_size: -; v_call: TRBV18; cdr3_aa: CASSPPLAGAFEQYF; cdr3_nt: TGTGCCAGCTCACCACCACTAGCGGGAGCATTTGAGCAGTACTTC
j_call: TRBJ1-1; d_call: TRBD1; clone_size: -; v_call: TRBV28; cdr3_aa: CASSPTGEAADTEAFF; cdr3_nt: TGTGCCAGCAGCCCGACAGGGGAAGCTGCAGACACTGAAGCTTTCTTT
j_call: TRBJ2-2; d_call: -; clone_size: -; v_call: TRBV7-8; cdr3_aa: CASSLNTGELFF; cdr3_nt: TGTGCCAGCAGCCTAAACACCGGGGAGCTGTTTTTT
j_call: TRBJ1-3; d_call: -; clone_size: -; v_call: TRBV5-1; cdr3_aa: CASSMTQVSSGNTIYF; cdr3_nt: TGCGCCAGCAGCATGACCCAGGTTTCCTCTGGAAACACCATATATTTT
j_call: TRBJ2-3; d_call: TRBD2; clone_size: few; v_call: TRBV11-3; cdr3_aa: CASSRGSGRDTQYF; cdr3_nt: TGTGCCAGCAGCCGGGGTAGCGGGCGAGATACGCAGTATTTT
j_call: TRBJ1-2; d_call: TRBD1; clone_size: few; v_call: TRBV4-3; cdr3_aa: CASSQDFRQGVYGYTF; cdr3_nt: TGCGCCAGCAGCCAAGATTTCCGACAGGGGGTATATGGCTACACCTTC
j_call: TRBJ2-3; d_call: -; clone_size: -; v_call: TRBV7-2; cdr3_aa: CASSSYRDVWYTDTQYF; cdr3_nt: TGTGCCAGCAGCTCTTACAGGGATGTATGGTACACAGATACGCAGTATTTT
j_call: TRBJ2-7; d_call: TRBD1; clone_size: once; v_call: TRBV7-2; cdr3_aa: CASSLGGQGLYEQYF; cdr3_nt: TGTGCCAGCAGTCTGGGGGGACAGGGGCTCTACGAGCAGTACTTC
j_call: TRBJ2-2; d_call: -; clone_size: -; v_call: TRBV5-1; cdr3_aa: CASSLEPRQGLNTGELFF; cdr3_nt: TGCGCCAGCAGCTTGGAACCCAGGCAGGGGCTAAACACCGGGGAGCTGTTTTTT
j_call: TRBJ2-3; d_call: TRBD2; clone_size: few; v_call: TRBV29-1; cdr3_aa: CSVEGPGPGTSIPTNTDTQYF; cdr3_nt: TGCAGCGTTGAAGGCCCCGGGCCCGGGACTAGCATACCAACAAACACAGATACGCAGTATTTT
j_call: TRBJ1-5; d_call: -; clone_size: -; v_call: TRBV30; cdr3_aa: CAWSVRTTHQPQHF; cdr3_nt: TGTGCCTGGAGTGTCCGGACTACCCATCAGCCCCAGCATTTT
j_call: TRBJ2-2; d_call: TRBD2; clone_size: -; v_call: TRBV5-4; cdr3_aa: CASSLGSGRFTGELFF; cdr3_nt: TGTGCCAGCAGCTTGGGAAGCGGGAGATTTACAGGGGAGCTGTTTTTT
j_call: TRBJ2-3; d_call: TRBD1; clone_size: few; v_call: TRBV27; cdr3_aa: CASSLSGQATATQYF; cdr3_nt: TGTGCCAGCAGTTTATCAGGACAGGCCACAGCTACGCAGTATTTT
j_call: TRBJ2-1; d_call: -; clone_size: -; v_call: TRBV4-1; cdr3_aa: CASSEGGGYYNEQFF; cdr3_nt: TGCGCCAGCAGCGAGGGAGGGGGTTACTACAATGAGCAGTTCTTC
j_call: TRBJ1-4; d_call: TRBD1; clone_size: -; v_call: TRBV30; cdr3_aa: CAWSISGGGEKLFF; cdr3_nt: TGTGCCTGGAGTATTTCAGGGGGTGGTGAAAAACTGTTTTTT
j_call: TRBJ2-5; d_call: TRBD2; clone_size: -; v_call: TRBV5-4; cdr3_aa: CASSLGRGGETQYF; cdr3_nt: TGTGCCAGCAGCTTGGGAAGGGGAGGGGAGACCCAGTACTTC
j_call: TRBJ1-3; d_call: TRBD1; clone_size: -; v_call: TRBV6-4; cdr3_aa: CASSFDRAGGNTIYF; cdr3_nt: TGTGCCAGCAGTTTTGACAGGGCGGGTGGAAACACCATATATTTT
j_call: TRBJ1-1; d_call: TRBD1; clone_size: -; v_call: TRBV9; cdr3_aa: CASSPRTGRNTEAFF; cdr3_nt: TGTGCCAGCAGCCCTCGGACAGGAAGGAACACTGAAGCTTTCTTT
j_call: TRBJ2-7; d_call: TRBD2; clone_size: -; v_call: TRBV5-4; cdr3_aa: CASSPGGTSGIDEQYF; cdr3_nt: TGTGCCAGCAGCCCCGGCGGGACTAGCGGGATAGACGAGCAGTACTTC
j_call: TRBJ2-5; d_call: -; clone_size: few; v_call: TRBV7-2; cdr3_aa: CASSLPIRASWDQETQYF; cdr3_nt: TGTGCCAGCAGCTTACCCATTAGGGCTAGCTGGGACCAAGAGACCCAGTACTTC
j_call: TRBJ2-7; d_call: TRBD2; clone_size: -; v_call: TRBV2; cdr3_aa: CASNPAGGPYEQYF; cdr3_nt: TGTGCCAGCAACCCAGCGGGAGGGCCCTACGAGCAGTACTTC
j_call: TRBJ1-2; d_call: -; clone_size: few; v_call: TRBV28; cdr3_aa: CASSGELLYGYTF; cdr3_nt: TGTGCCAGCAGCGGGGAACTCCTCTATGGCTACACCTTC
j_call: TRBJ2-1; d_call: TRBD2; clone_size: few; v_call: TRBV9; cdr3_aa: CASSVEAGGPGEQFF; cdr3_nt: TGTGCCAGCAGCGTAGAGGCGGGAGGGCCGGGTGAGCAGTTCTTC
j_call: TRBJ2-7; d_call: TRBD2; clone_size: once; v_call: TRBV7-2; cdr3_aa: CASSLKLAGDDEQYF; cdr3_nt: TGTGCCAGCAGCTTAAAACTAGCGGGAGACGACGAGCAGTACTTC
j_call: TRBJ2-1; d_call: -; clone_size: -; v_call: TRBV30; cdr3_aa: CAWSVLGGTYNEQFF; cdr3_nt: TGTGCCTGGAGTGTTCTCGGCGGCACCTACAATGAGCAGTTCTTC
j_call: TRBJ2-5; d_call: TRBD1; clone_size: -; v_call: TRBV9; cdr3_aa: CASSVAGGETQYF; cdr3_nt: TGTGCCAGCAGCGTAGCAGGGGGAGAGACCCAGTACTTC
j_call: TRBJ2-1; d_call: TRBD2; clone_size: -; v_call: TRBV7-2; cdr3_aa: CASSGRSGIRVNEQFF; cdr3_nt: TGTGCCAGCAGCGGCCGAAGCGGGATCCGGGTCAATGAGCAGTTCTTC
j_call: TRBJ2-1; d_call: TRBD2; clone_size: -; v_call: TRBV28; cdr3_aa: CASSPGGTSGRDEQFF; cdr3_nt: TGTGCCAGCAGTCCCGGGGGGACTAGCGGGAGGGATGAGCAGTTCTTC
j_call: TRBJ2-7; d_call: -; clone_size: -; v_call: TRBV9; cdr3_aa: CASSVAGLGEQYF; cdr3_nt: TGTGCCAGCAGCGTAGCAGGGTTGGGGGAGCAGTACTTC
j_call: TRBJ1-2; d_call: TRBD1; clone_size: -; v_call: TRBV7-8; cdr3_aa: CASTGTADYGYTF; cdr3_nt: TGTGCCAGCACTGGGACAGCAGACTATGGCTACACCTTC
j_call: TRBJ2-7; d_call: -; clone_size: -; v_call: TRBV5-5; cdr3_aa: CASSLDLRSYEQYF; cdr3_nt: TGTGCCAGCAGCTTGGACCTAAGGAGCTACGAGCAGTACTTC
j_call: TRBJ2-3; d_call: TRBD2; clone_size: -; v_call: TRBV4-3; cdr3_aa: CASSQERGGADTQYF; cdr3_nt: TGCGCCAGCAGCCAAGAGCGGGGAGGGGCAGATACGCAGTATTTT
j_call: TRBJ2-1; d_call: -; clone_size: -; v_call: TRBV12-1; cdr3_aa: CASSPGGSGDYNEQFF; cdr3_nt: TGTGCCAGCAGCCCCGGGGGTAGCGGCGACTACAATGAGCAGTTCTTC
j_call: TRBJ2-3; d_call: -; clone_size: few; v_call: TRBV5-1; cdr3_aa: CASSLEEYTDTQYF; cdr3_nt: TGCGCCAGCAGCTTGGAGGAGTACACAGATACGCAGTATTTT
j_call: TRBJ1-6; d_call: TRBD1; clone_size: -; v_call: TRBV30; cdr3_aa: CAWRGQGAYSPLHF; cdr3_nt: TGTGCCTGGAGGGGACAGGGGGCTTATTCACCCCTCCACTTT
j_call: TRBJ2-1; d_call: -; clone_size: -; v_call: TRBV2; cdr3_aa: CASSSNTRVEQFF; cdr3_nt: TGTGCCAGCAGCTCAAATACACGGGTTGAGCAGTTCTTC
j_call: TRBJ1-2; d_call: -; clone_size: -; v_call: TRBV5-5; cdr3_aa: CASSLPGSYGYTF; cdr3_nt: TGTGCCAGCAGCTTACCAGGGTCCTATGGCTACACCTTC
j_call: TRBJ2-6; d_call: -; clone_size: -; v_call: TRBV27; cdr3_aa: CASSPDDRPLGGANVLTF; cdr3_nt: TGTGCCAGCAGTCCCGACGACAGGCCACTTGGTGGGGCCAACGTCCTGACTTTC
j_call: TRBJ2-7; d_call: TRBD2; clone_size: once; v_call: TRBV27; cdr3_aa: CASSYGTSGAGEQYF; cdr3_nt: TGTGCCAGCAGTTACGGGACTAGCGGAGCCGGCGAGCAGTACTTC
j_call: TRBJ1-5; d_call: TRBD1; clone_size: -; v_call: TRBV6-5; cdr3_aa: CASNQDRDSNQPQHF; cdr3_nt: TGTGCCAGCAACCAGGACAGGGATAGCAATCAGCCCCAGCATTTT
j_call: TRBJ2-2; d_call: TRBD1; clone_size: once; v_call: TRBV7-2; cdr3_aa: CASSSGQFSGTGELFF; cdr3_nt: TGTGCCAGCAGCTCGGGACAGTTTTCAGGCACCGGGGAGCTGTTTTTT